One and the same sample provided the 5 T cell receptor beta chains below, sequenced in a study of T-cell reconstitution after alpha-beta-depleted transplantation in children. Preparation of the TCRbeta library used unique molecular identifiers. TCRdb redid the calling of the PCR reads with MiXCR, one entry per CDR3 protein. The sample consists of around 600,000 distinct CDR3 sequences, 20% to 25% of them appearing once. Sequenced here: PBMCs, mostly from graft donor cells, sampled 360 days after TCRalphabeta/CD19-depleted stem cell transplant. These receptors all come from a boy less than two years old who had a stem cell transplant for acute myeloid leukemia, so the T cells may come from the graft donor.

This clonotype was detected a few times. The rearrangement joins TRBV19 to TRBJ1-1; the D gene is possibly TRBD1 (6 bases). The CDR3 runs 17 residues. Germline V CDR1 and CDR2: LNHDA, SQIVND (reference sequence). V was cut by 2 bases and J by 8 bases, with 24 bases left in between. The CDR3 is CASSIRGGAHGLSEAFF. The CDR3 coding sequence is TGTGCCAGTAGTATAAGGGGGGGGGCCCATGGATTGTCGGAAGCTTTCTTT.

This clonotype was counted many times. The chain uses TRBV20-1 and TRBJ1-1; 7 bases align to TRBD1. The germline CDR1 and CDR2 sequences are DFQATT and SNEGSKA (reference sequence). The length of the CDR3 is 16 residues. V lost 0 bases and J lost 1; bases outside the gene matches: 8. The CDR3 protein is CSARDPSAGGNTEAFF. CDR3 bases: TGCAGTGCTAGAGACCCATCGGCAGGGGGGAACACTGAAGCTTTCTTT.

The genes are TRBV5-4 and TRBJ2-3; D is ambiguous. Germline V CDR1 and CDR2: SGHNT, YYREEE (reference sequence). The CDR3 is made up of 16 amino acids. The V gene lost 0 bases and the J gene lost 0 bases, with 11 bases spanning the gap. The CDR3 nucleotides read TGTGCCAGCAGCTTGGCAAGGACCTCTAGCACAGATACGCAGTATTTT. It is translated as CASSLARTSSTDTQYF.

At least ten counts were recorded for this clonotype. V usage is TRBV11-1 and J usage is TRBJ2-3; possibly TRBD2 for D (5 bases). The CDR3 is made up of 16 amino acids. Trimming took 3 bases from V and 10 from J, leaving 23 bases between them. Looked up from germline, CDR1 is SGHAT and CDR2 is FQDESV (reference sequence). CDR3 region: CASSLWTPLGQIAQYF. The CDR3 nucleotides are TGTGCCAGCAGCTTGTGGACTCCTCTTGGTCAAATTGCGCAGTATTTT.

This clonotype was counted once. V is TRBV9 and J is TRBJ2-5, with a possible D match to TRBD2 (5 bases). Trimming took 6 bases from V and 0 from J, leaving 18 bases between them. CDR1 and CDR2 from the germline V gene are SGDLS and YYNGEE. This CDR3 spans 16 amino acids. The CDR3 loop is CASTRGRLRDQETQYF. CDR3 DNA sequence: TGTGCCAGCACTCGGGGAAGGCTGAGAGACCAAGAGACCCAGTACTTC.